This T cell receptor (beta chain) was sequenced during a study of metastatic and nonmetastatic thyroid tumors. Study summary: A comparison of repertoires was made across blood and tumor or nodule tissue from malignant and benign thyroid patients. Overall study findings and caveats: Relative to benign nodules, malignant thyroid tumors were reportedly characterized by significantly elevated TCR beta diversity in blood and tumor.

Original data processing: The authors used CDR3 differences across clinicopathological groups to build a distant-metastasis classifier for papillary thyroid cancer. TCRdb ran MiXCR on the PCR reads. Clone size and V and J calls follow TCRdb, not the original study. Of tens of thousands of clones in the sample, 20% to 25% are singletons; the top ten hold approximately 40%. Regarding this clone: The target antigen is unknown.

Patients had received no treatment of any kind before thyroid surgery. The germline gives CDR1 SGHVS, CDR2 FNYEAQ. The CDR3 runs to 15 residues. The germline V and J ends were trimmed by 1 base and 2 bases, with 9 bases remaining between them. The sequence was obtained from a female donor with papillary thyroid cancer or a benign thyroid nodule (not recorded which). Some clones in this sample may be carry-over from other donors' samples. The chain joins TRBV7-6 to TRBJ1-5; maybe TRBD1 (6 bases). Material: blood. CDR3 sequence (DNA): TGTGCCAGCAGCTTAGTGGGGGCCGGCAATCAGCCCCAGCATTTT. It translates to CASSLVGAGNQPQHF.